A selection of T cell receptor beta chains follows, all from one sample in a study of CD8+CD57+ T cells in acquired aplastic anemia. TCRdb called the reads again in MiXCR, with one record for every CDR3 protein. The sample records some 140,000 distinct CDR3 sequences, around half being singletons. Sequenced sample: sorted CD4+, CD8+, or CD8+CD57+ T cells (not recorded which) from PBMCs. These receptors came from a human donor with aplastic anemia. Both conserved end residues are part of each CDR3. Fields, in order: D gene, J gene, clone size, V gene, CDR3 DNA, CDR3 protein. The D gene is left open where the match is weak. Clone size, where shown, is once, few, many, or a class for clones that have expanded.

D gene: TRBD1
J gene: TRBJ1-4
clone size: NA
V gene: TRBV2
CDR3 DNA: TGTGCCAGCACCTATTCGACAGGGCTTGGCGAAAAACTGTTTTTT
CDR3 protein: CASTYSTGLGEKLFF

D gene: TRBD2
J gene: TRBJ2-1
clone size: NA
V gene: TRBV12-3/TRBV12-4
CDR3 DNA: TGTGCCAGCAGCCCCGGGACTAGCGGGGGGGCCCCCTACAATGAGCAGTTCTTC
CDR3 protein: CASSPGTSGGAPYNEQFF

D gene: NA
J gene: TRBJ2-7
clone size: NA
V gene: TRBV6-1
CDR3 DNA: TGTGCCAGCAGTACCTTCCCTCTTAAGCAGTACTTC
CDR3 protein: CASSTFPLKQYF

D gene: TRBD2
J gene: TRBJ2-3
clone size: NA
V gene: TRBV20-1
CDR3 DNA: TGCAGTGCTAGGGGGACTAGCGGGGACACAGATACGCAGTATTTT
CDR3 protein: CSARGTSGDTDTQYF

D gene: NA
J gene: TRBJ2-7
clone size: many
V gene: TRBV11-1
CDR3 DNA: TGTGCCAGCAGCCCCCCTTTGGGCAGGGGCTTCTACGAGCAGTACTTC
CDR3 protein: CASSPPLGRGFYEQYF

D gene: NA
J gene: TRBJ2-4
clone size: NA
V gene: TRBV7-4
CDR3 DNA: TGTGCCAGCAGCGAGGAGGATGAAAACATTCAGTACTTC
CDR3 protein: CASSEEDENIQYF

D gene: NA
J gene: TRBJ1-1
clone size: NA
V gene: TRBV20-1
CDR3 DNA: TGCAGTGCTAAAGAGGGGTCGCACACTGAAGCTTTCTTT
CDR3 protein: CSAKEGSHTEAFF

D gene: NA
J gene: TRBJ2-4
clone size: NA
V gene: TRBV19
CDR3 DNA: TGTGCCAGTAGTAGTTTAGCCAAAAACATTCAGTACTTC
CDR3 protein: CASSSLAKNIQYF

D gene: NA
J gene: TRBJ1-4
clone size: many
V gene: TRBV6-1
CDR3 DNA: TGTGCCAGCAGTGCTGACATTAGTCGTAATGAAAAACTGTTTTTT
CDR3 protein: CASSADISRNEKLFF

D gene: TRBD2
J gene: TRBJ2-3
clone size: NA
V gene: TRBV24-1
CDR3 DNA: TGTGCCACCAGTGGCGGGAGGGGTGATGACACAGATACGCAGTATTTT
CDR3 protein: CATSGGRGDDTDTQYF

D gene: NA
J gene: TRBJ2-5
clone size: NA
V gene: TRBV20-1
CDR3 DNA: TGCAGTGCTAGAGAGTGGGGCCCCGAAGGAGAGACCCAGTACTTC
CDR3 protein: CSAREWGPEGETQYF

D gene: TRBD2
J gene: TRBJ2-7
clone size: NA
V gene: TRBV10-3
CDR3 DNA: TGTGCCAGCAGTTACTTTGGGACTAGCTACGAGCAGTACTTC
CDR3 protein: CASSYFGTSYEQYF

D gene: TRBD2
J gene: TRBJ2-3
clone size: NA
V gene: TRBV10-3
CDR3 DNA: TGTGCCATCAGCCCCCCGGGAGGAGGAGATACGCAGTATTTT
CDR3 protein: CAISPPGGGDTQYF

D gene: NA
J gene: TRBJ2-1
clone size: NA
V gene: TRBV29-1
CDR3 DNA: TGCAGCGTTGGAGACAATGAGCAGTTCTTC
CDR3 protein: CSVGDNEQFF

D gene: NA
J gene: TRBJ1-1
clone size: NA
V gene: TRBV2
CDR3 DNA: TGTGCCAGCAGTGACCGGAAAATGAACACTGAAGCTTTCTTT
CDR3 protein: CASSDRKMNTEAFF

D gene: NA
J gene: TRBJ1-2
clone size: once
V gene: TRBV10-2
CDR3 DNA: TGTGCCAGCAGTGAGCAGGGGATCGACTATGGCTACACCTTC
CDR3 protein: CASSEQGIDYGYTF

D gene: NA
J gene: TRBJ1-2
clone size: many
V gene: TRBV6-5
CDR3 DNA: TGTGCCAGCAGTTACTCAGACAGGTACTATGGCTACACCTTC
CDR3 protein: CASSYSDRYYGYTF

D gene: TRBD1
J gene: TRBJ2-1
clone size: NA
V gene: TRBV20-1
CDR3 DNA: TGCAGTGGAGAGGGAGCGATGACAGGGGGCAGTGAGCAGTTCTTC
CDR3 protein: CSGEGAMTGGSEQFF

D gene: TRBD1
J gene: TRBJ1-1
clone size: NA
V gene: TRBV29-1
CDR3 DNA: TGCAGCGTTGACCCTAAAACAGGGGGCACTGAAGCTTTCTTT
CDR3 protein: CSVDPKTGGTEAFF

D gene: TRBD1
J gene: TRBJ1-1
clone size: NA
V gene: TRBV15
CDR3 DNA: TGTGCCACCAGCGGTGGACAGGGGGTCAGGGCTGAAGCTTTCTTT
CDR3 protein: CATSGGQGVRAEAFF

D gene: NA
J gene: TRBJ1-1
clone size: NA
V gene: TRBV7-9
CDR3 DNA: TGTGCCAGCAGCGCCCCCCTGACTGAAGCTTTCTTT
CDR3 protein: CASSAPLTEAFF

D gene: NA
J gene: TRBJ2-5
clone size: few
V gene: TRBV24-1
CDR3 DNA: TGTGCCACCAGTGATCCGTCGGAGTATCGGGAGACCCAGTACTTC
CDR3 protein: CATSDPSEYRETQYF

D gene: NA
J gene: TRBJ2-2
clone size: many
V gene: TRBV5-6
CDR3 DNA: TGTGCCAGCAGCCGGGGACTTGCCGGGGAGCTGTTTTTT
CDR3 protein: CASSRGLAGELFF

D gene: NA
J gene: TRBJ1-2
clone size: NA
V gene: TRBV19
CDR3 DNA: TGTGCCAGTAGTATGACGGCGACAGCAGCCTATGGCTACACCTTC
CDR3 protein: CASSMTATAAYGYTF

D gene: NA
J gene: TRBJ1-1
clone size: NA
V gene: TRBV6-4
CDR3 DNA: TGTGCCAGCAGGGACCCACCGAACACTGAAGCTTTCTTT
CDR3 protein: CASRDPPNTEAFF

D gene: NA
J gene: TRBJ2-5
clone size: NA
V gene: TRBV24-1
CDR3 DNA: TGTGCCACCAGTGGGGGGGGCCCGTCGGAGACCCAGTACTTC
CDR3 protein: CATSGGGPSETQYF

D gene: TRBD1
J gene: TRBJ1-1
clone size: few
V gene: TRBV19
CDR3 DNA: TGTGCCAGTAGTGGGACAGAGAACACTGAAGCTTTCTTT
CDR3 protein: CASSGTENTEAFF

D gene: NA
J gene: TRBJ1-1
clone size: many
V gene: TRBV4-3
CDR3 DNA: TGCGCCAGCAGCCACCTCAACACTGAAGCTTTCTTT
CDR3 protein: CASSHLNTEAFF

D gene: NA
J gene: TRBJ1-2
clone size: NA
V gene: TRBV12-3/TRBV12-4
CDR3 DNA: TGTGCCAGCAGCCTTGGACAAACTTACACCTTC
CDR3 protein: CASSLGQTYTF

D gene: TRBD2
J gene: TRBJ2-7
clone size: NA
V gene: TRBV29-1
CDR3 DNA: TGCAGCGTTGAGCCCCGGGGACTAGTTGGCGAGCAGTACTTC
CDR3 protein: CSVEPRGLVGEQYF

D gene: TRBD2
J gene: TRBJ2-1
clone size: NA
V gene: TRBV10-3
CDR3 DNA: TGTGCCATCACCGAGGGTAGCGGGGGGGCCACGAATGAGCAGCTCTTC
CDR3 protein: CAITEGSGGATNEQLF

D gene: TRBD1
J gene: TRBJ1-6
clone size: NA
V gene: TRBV4-1
CDR3 DNA: TGCACCAGCAGTCTCTCAGACAGGGGGCGAACTTCACCCCTCCACTTT
CDR3 protein: CTSSLSDRGRTSPLHF

D gene: NA
J gene: TRBJ2-7
clone size: many
V gene: TRBV12-3/TRBV12-4
CDR3 DNA: TGTGCCAGCAGTTTAGTAAGTGGTAACGAGCAGTACTTC
CDR3 protein: CASSLVSGNEQYF

D gene: TRBD1
J gene: TRBJ2-3
clone size: NA
V gene: TRBV10-3
CDR3 DNA: TGTGCCATCAGGGACAGGGGGCGGTTCCCAGATACGCAGTATTTT
CDR3 protein: CAIRDRGRFPDTQYF

D gene: NA
J gene: TRBJ1-2
clone size: many
V gene: TRBV7-9
CDR3 DNA: TGTGCCAGCAGCTCCCCGAAGGGGGACGGGGCCTCTAACTATGGCTACACCTTC
CDR3 protein: CASSSPKGDGASNYGYTF

D gene: TRBD2
J gene: TRBJ2-3
clone size: many
V gene: TRBV29-1
CDR3 DNA: TGCAGCGCCCGGGGGGGGCGGGGGGTCCCGGATACGCAGTATTTT
CDR3 protein: CSARGGRGVPDTQYF

D gene: NA
J gene: TRBJ2-1
clone size: NA
V gene: TRBV24-1
CDR3 DNA: TGTGCCACCAGTGATTCCCGTTGGTCACCCGGGCAGTTCTTC
CDR3 protein: CATSDSRWSPGQFF

D gene: NA
J gene: TRBJ2-3
clone size: NA
V gene: TRBV2
CDR3 DNA: TGTGCCATCACAGATACGCAGTATTTT
CDR3 protein: CAITDTQYF

D gene: NA
J gene: TRBJ2-7
clone size: NA
V gene: TRBV15
CDR3 DNA: TGTGCCACCAGCAGAGAGACCGCAGGGGCGGACTACGAGCAGTACTTC
CDR3 protein: CATSRETAGADYEQYF

D gene: NA
J gene: TRBJ2-1
clone size: few
V gene: TRBV7-8
CDR3 DNA: TGTGCCAGCAGCGGACGGACTCACGACAACAATGAGCAGTTCTTC
CDR3 protein: CASSGRTHDNNEQFF

D gene: NA
J gene: TRBJ2-1
clone size: many
V gene: TRBV15
CDR3 DNA: TGTGCCACCAAAAAAAGCCGGGCCGTCTACAATGAGCAGTTCTTC
CDR3 protein: CATKKSRAVYNEQFF

D gene: TRBD1
J gene: TRBJ1-5
clone size: NA
V gene: TRBV24-1
CDR3 DNA: TGTGCCACCAGCGACAGGGAAGTCCATCAGCCCCAGCATTTT
CDR3 protein: CATSDREVHQPQHF

D gene: NA
J gene: TRBJ1-2
clone size: NA
V gene: TRBV20-1
CDR3 DNA: TGCAGTGCTAGTGCCCCTTATGGCTACACCTTC
CDR3 protein: CSASAPYGYTF

D gene: NA
J gene: TRBJ2-7
clone size: NA
V gene: TRBV12-3/TRBV12-4
CDR3 DNA: TGTGCCAGCAGTTTAAGCTCAACCCTCTGCGAGCAGTACTTC
CDR3 protein: CASSLSSTLCEQYF

D gene: TRBD1
J gene: TRBJ1-2
clone size: NA
V gene: TRBV6-5
CDR3 DNA: TGTGTCAGCGGTTGGACAGGGGACGGCTACACCTTC
CDR3 protein: CVSGWTGDGYTF

D gene: NA
J gene: TRBJ2-5
clone size: NA
V gene: TRBV20-1
CDR3 DNA: TGCAGTGCTAGCAAGGGTGAGACCCAGTACTTC
CDR3 protein: CSASKGETQYF

D gene: NA
J gene: TRBJ1-2
clone size: NA
V gene: TRBV14
CDR3 DNA: TGTGCCAGCAGCCAAGACCCTTTCAGCTATGGCTACACCTTC
CDR3 protein: CASSQDPFSYGYTF

D gene: NA
J gene: TRBJ1-6
clone size: NA
V gene: TRBV7-2
CDR3 DNA: TGTGCCATCCAGAGCTCCTATGATTCACCCCTCCACTTT
CDR3 protein: CAIQSSYDSPLHF

D gene: NA
J gene: TRBJ2-7
clone size: NA
V gene: TRBV5-1
CDR3 DNA: TGCGCCAGCAGCCCGTTGTGGAGGGGCAAAAGGGACTACGAGCAGTACTTC
CDR3 protein: CASSPLWRGKRDYEQYF

D gene: TRBD1
J gene: TRBJ1-3
clone size: many
V gene: TRBV7-6
CDR3 DNA: TGTGCCAGCAGCTTCGGACAGGGCTCTGGAAACACCATATATTTT
CDR3 protein: CASSFGQGSGNTIYF

D gene: NA
J gene: TRBJ2-2
clone size: once
V gene: TRBV12-3/TRBV12-4
CDR3 DNA: TGTGCCAGCACCCCTCACCAGAGATCGAACACCGGGGAGCTGTTTTTT
CDR3 protein: CASTPHQRSNTGELFF

D gene: TRBD1
J gene: TRBJ2-6
clone size: few
V gene: TRBV10-1
CDR3 DNA: TGCGCCAGCAGTGAAGGGACAGGGGGCCTCTCTGGGGCCAACGTCCTGACTTTC
CDR3 protein: CASSEGTGGLSGANVLTF